The sequence of this T cell receptor beta chain was determined in a study of Ad26.COV2.S vaccination and SARS-CoV-2 variants. Whole-study context: The donor was enrolled in the Ad26.COV2.S arm of the COV1001 trial. General study results and limits: Total T cell responses were possibly underestimated by TCR breadth and depth analyses.

Profiled with immunoSEQ multiplex PCR; TCRdb holds only in-frame clones, not every one. This sample yields 300,000 to 500,000 clones, of which roughly nine tenths are seen a single time; 3.5% belongs to the top ten. Concerning this clone: Its target is unknown.

Germline CDR1 and CDR2: LNHDA and SQIVND (reference sequence). The CDR3 has 13 amino acids. Trimming cost V 7 bases and J 1 base; bases outside gene matches: 3. Described treatment: some 19 received Ad26.COV2.S at low or high dose, single or two shots; 5 received placebo; per-sample allocation not given. All samples were drawn on day 63, counting from the first vaccine or placebo injection. Specimen: peripheral blood, collected in a trial of Ad26.COV2.S vaccine versus placebo. This sequence originates from a person aged 18 to 65 who received the Ad26.COV2.S COVID-19 vaccine or a placebo. This chain links TRBV19 with TRBJ1-1; 7 nucleotides line up with TRBD1. CDR3: CASKDRANTEAFF. The CDR3 DNA follows: TGTGCCAGTAAAGACAGGGCGAACACTGAAGCTTTCTTT.